This T cell receptor beta chain comes out of a study of blood T cell repertoires in COVID-19. Study-wide context: Sites across the United States, Italy and Spain contributed samples from acute and convalescent COVID-19.

Those who participated ranged in age from roughly 18 to 90 years and resided in roughly 26 US areas. Participant reports of clinical history set cohort assignment. Study processing details: From reference gene primer amplification, estimates of nucleated cell counts were derived. TCRdb keeps only in-frame clones here, not all; method: immunoSEQ multiplex PCR. The V and J calls and the clone size are those of that table, but D and trimming were determined from the DNA. The sample lists some 200,000 clones; around 87% were seen once. The CDR3 length is 15 residues. CDR1 and CDR2 (germline): MNHEY, SVGAGI. Losses at the gene ends were 7 bases for V and 1 base for J; bases not matched to a gene: 7.

The specimen sequenced was PBMCs or T cells enriched from blood (not recorded which). The V gene is TRBV6-5, the J gene TRBJ1-5, with 7 bases matching TRBD1. This TCR was sampled from a woman aged 25 to 39 who had recovered from COVID-19. The chain's CDR3 is CASNRDRTSNQPQHF. The CDR3 DNA reads as TGTGCCAGCAATCGGGACAGAACAAGCAATCAGCCCCAGCATTTT.